This T cell receptor (beta chain) was recorded in a study of vaccination and CD4 T cells after COVID-19. Study in general: Post-COVID samples had a sampling time that fell a median around 100 days after diagnosis (range 35 to 161).

The length of the CDR3 is 12 residues. Germline V gene data show CDR1 as SQVTM and CDR2 as ANQGSEA. Trimming cost V 7 bases and J 4 bases; bases outside gene matches: 5. Cultured CD4+ T cells had their DNA profiled by the Oncomine TCR Beta short-read assay. DNA came from CD4+ T cells after culture. TCRdb reprocessed the PCR reads with MiXCR, giving one entry per CDR3 protein. The table records roughly 20,000 distinct CDR3 sequences, around 46% of them present only once. With respect to this clonotype: The antigen is not known.

Whole-study findings and limits: Median counts of SARS-CoV-2-reactive clonotypes increased from approximately 21 to 40; this difference was not significant.

Described time point: late sampling 161 to 241 days after vaccination in three convalescent patients. Treatment meaning: roughly ten-day PBMC culture with coronavirus spike peptide pools or control peptides (ViraFEST assay). Peptide-pool expansion of antigen-specific T cells preceded TCR sequencing in ViraFEST. The sequence was collected from a human donor who had recovered from COVID-19. The starting material was CD4+ T cells from blood, cultured in vitro, obtained about 7 months after SARS-CoV-2 vaccination. This sequence joins TRBV29-1 and TRBJ2-5; 8 nucleotides align to TRBD1. CDR3 coding DNA: TGCAGCGCTGACAGGGGAAGAGAGACCCAGTACTTC. Its protein product is CSADRGRETQYF.